This T cell receptor beta chain was identified in a study of shared T cell receptors in the human thymus. Method: immunoSEQ multiplex PCR; TCRdb's copy keeps in-frame clones and lacks some. The data contain more than 300,000 clones, around 93% of them singletons. CDR1 is SGHVS, CDR2 FQNEAQ, per germline. The CDR3 sequence is 19 residues long. With 8 bases removed from V and 3 bases from J, the gap between germline ends came to 28 bases. The chain combines TRBV7-8 with TRBJ2-2; D may be TRBD1 (6 bases). The sequence came from a human donor. The sample taken for sequencing was thymocytes. The DNA for the CDR3 is TGTGCCAGCCTTTTCCCCAGCTTTGAGGGGGATATGGACACCGGGGAGCTGTTTTTT. Translation gives CASLFPSFEGDMDTGELFF.